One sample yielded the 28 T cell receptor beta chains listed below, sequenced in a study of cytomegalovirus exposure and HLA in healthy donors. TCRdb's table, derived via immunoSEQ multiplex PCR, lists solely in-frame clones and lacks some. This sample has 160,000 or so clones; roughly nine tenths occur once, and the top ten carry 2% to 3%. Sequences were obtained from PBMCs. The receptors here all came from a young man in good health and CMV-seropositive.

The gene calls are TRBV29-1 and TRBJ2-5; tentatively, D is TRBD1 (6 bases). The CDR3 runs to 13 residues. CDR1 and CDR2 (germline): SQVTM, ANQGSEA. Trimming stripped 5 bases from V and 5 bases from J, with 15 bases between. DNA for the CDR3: TGCAGCGTTATAACAGGGTTAAGTGAGACCCAGTACTTC. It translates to CSVITGLSETQYF.

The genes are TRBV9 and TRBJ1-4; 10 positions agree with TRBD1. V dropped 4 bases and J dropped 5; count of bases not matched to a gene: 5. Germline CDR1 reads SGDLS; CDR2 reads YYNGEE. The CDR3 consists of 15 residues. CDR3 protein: CASSPRGQGNEKLFF. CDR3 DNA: TGTGCCAGCAGCCCTAGGGGACAGGGGAATGAAAAACTGTTTTTT. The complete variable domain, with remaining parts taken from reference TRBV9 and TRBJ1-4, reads DSGVTQTPKHLITATGQRVTLRCSPRSGDLSVYWYQQSLDQGLQFLIQYYNGEERAKGNILERFSAQQFPDLHSELNLSSLELGDSALYFCASSPRGQGNEKLFFGSGTQLSVL.

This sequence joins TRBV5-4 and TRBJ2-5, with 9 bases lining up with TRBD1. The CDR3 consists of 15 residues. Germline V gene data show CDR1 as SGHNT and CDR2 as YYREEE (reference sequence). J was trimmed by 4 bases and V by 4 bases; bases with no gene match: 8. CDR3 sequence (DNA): TGTGCCAGCAGCGAGAGGACAGGGGTACTAGAGACCCAGTACTTC. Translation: CASSERTGVLETQYF.

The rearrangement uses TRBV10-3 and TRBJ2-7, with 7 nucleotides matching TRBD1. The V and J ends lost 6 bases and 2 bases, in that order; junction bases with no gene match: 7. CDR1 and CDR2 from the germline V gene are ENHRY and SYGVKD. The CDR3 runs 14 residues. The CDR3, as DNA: TGTGCCATCAGCGACCGGGACAGAACCTACGAGCAGTACTTC. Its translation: CAISDRDRTYEQYF.

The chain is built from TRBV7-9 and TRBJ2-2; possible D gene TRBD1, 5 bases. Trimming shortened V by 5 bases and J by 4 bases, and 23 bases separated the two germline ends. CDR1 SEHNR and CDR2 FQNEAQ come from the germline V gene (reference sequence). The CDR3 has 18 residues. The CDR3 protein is CASSHKKGRQGATGELFF. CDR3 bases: TGTGCCAGCAGCCACAAAAAGGGCCGCCAAGGGGCCACCGGGGAGCTGTTTTTT.

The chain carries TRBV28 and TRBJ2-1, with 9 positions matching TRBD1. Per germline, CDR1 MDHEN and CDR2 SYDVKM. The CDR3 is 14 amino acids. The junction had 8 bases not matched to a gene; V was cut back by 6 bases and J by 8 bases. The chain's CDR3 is CASRGQGGSYEQFF. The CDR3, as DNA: TGTGCCAGCAGGGGACAGGGTGGTAGCTATGAGCAGTTCTTC.

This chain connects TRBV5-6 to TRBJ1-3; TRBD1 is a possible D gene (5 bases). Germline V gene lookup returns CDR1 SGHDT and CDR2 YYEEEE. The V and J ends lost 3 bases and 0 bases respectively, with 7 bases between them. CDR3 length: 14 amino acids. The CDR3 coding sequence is TGTGCCAGCAGCTGGACAAGCTCTGGAAACACCATATATTTT. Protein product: CASSWTSSGNTIYF.

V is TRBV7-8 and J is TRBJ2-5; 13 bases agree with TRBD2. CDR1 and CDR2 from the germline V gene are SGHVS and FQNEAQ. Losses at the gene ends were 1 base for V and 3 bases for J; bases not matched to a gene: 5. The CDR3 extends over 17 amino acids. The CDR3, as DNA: TGTGCCAGCAGCTTAGGGCAGACTAGCGGGGGGAAAGAGACCCAGTACTTC. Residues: CASSLGQTSGGKETQYF.

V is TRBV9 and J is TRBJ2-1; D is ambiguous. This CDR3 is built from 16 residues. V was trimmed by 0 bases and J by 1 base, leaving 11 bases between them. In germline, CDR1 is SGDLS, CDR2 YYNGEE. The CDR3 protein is CASSVDPGMSYNEQFF. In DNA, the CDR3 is TGTGCCAGCAGCGTAGATCCGGGTATGTCCTACAATGAGCAGTTCTTC.

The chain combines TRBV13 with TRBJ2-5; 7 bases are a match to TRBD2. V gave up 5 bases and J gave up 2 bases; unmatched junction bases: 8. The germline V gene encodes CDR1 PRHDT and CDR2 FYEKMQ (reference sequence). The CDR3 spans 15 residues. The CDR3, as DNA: TGTGCCAGCAGCCCTACGGCGGGGGAGCAAGAGACCCAGTACTTC. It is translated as CASSPTAGEQETQYF.

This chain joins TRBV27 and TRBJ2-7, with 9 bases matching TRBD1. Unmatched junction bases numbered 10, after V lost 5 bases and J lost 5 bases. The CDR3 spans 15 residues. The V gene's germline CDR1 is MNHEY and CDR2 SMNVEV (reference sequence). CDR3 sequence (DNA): TGTGCCAGCAGTCCAGTGGGACAGGGTGCCCACGAGCAGTACTTC. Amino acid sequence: CASSPVGQGAHEQYF.

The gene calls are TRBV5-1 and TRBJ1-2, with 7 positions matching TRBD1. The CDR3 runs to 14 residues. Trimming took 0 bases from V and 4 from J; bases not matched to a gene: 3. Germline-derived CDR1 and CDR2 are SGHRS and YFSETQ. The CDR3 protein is CASSLGDRTYGYTF. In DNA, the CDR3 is TGCGCCAGCAGCTTGGGGGACAGAACCTATGGCTACACCTTC. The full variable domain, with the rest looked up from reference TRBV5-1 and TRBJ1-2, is KAGVTQTPRYLIKTRGQQVTLSCSPISGHRSVSWYQQTPGQGLQFLFEYFSETQRNKGNFPGRFSGRQFSNSRSEMNVSTLELGDSALYLCASSLGDRTYGYTFGSGTRLTVV.

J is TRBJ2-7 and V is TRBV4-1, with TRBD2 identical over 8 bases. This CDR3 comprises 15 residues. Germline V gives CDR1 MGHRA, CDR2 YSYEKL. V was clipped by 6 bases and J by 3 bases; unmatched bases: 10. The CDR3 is CASSPALADIYEQYF. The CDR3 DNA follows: TGCGCCAGCAGTCCCGCACTAGCGGACATCTACGAGCAGTACTTC.

This CDR3 reads CASSQDLTGGQNEQFF. In DNA, the CDR3 is TGTGCCAGCAGCCAAGATCTGACGGGGGGGCAGAATGAGCAGTTCTTC. V and J are TRBV4-2 and TRBJ2-1, with 8 positions matching TRBD2. The CDR3 length is 16 residues. Trimming removed 0 bases from V and 7 bases from J; junction bases left unmatched: 8. The germline gives CDR1 LGHNA, CDR2 YNFKEQ.

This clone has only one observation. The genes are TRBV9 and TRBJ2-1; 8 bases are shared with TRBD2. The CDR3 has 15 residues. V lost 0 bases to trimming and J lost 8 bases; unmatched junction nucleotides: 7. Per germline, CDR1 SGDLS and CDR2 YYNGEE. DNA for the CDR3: TGTGCCAGCAGCGTAGTCGCCGGGAGGGCCGATGAGCAGTTCTTC. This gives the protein CASSVVAGRADEQFF.

The CDR3 DNA follows: TGCGCCAGCAGCTTGGAAGGGGTCTACGGTAGTGGCTACACCTTC. The encoded protein is CASSLEGVYGSGYTF. This chain connects TRBV5-1 to TRBJ1-2; D might be TRBD1 (5 bases). Per the germline V gene, CDR1 is SGHRS and CDR2 is YFSETQ. This CDR3 region has 15 residues. Trimming shortened V by 0 bases and J by 7 bases, and 16 bases separated the two germline ends.

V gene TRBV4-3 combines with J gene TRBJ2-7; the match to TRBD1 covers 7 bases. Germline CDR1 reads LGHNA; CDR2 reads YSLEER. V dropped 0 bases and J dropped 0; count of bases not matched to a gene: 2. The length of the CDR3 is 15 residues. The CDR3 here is CASSQDRQGSYEQYF. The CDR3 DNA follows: TGCGCCAGCAGCCAAGATAGACAGGGCTCCTACGAGCAGTACTTC.

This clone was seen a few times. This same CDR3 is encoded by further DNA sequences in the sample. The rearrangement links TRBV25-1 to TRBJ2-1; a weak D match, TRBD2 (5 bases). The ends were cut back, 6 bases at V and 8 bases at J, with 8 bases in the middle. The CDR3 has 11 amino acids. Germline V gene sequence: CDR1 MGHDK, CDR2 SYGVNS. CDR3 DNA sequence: TGTGCCAGCAGCCTCGGGGATGAGCAGTTCTTC. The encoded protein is CASSLGDEQFF.

The CDR3 nucleotides are TGTGCCAGCAGCGTAGCTCTTAGCGACGCTGAAGCTTTCTTT. Encoded protein: CASSVALSDAEAFF. The V gene is TRBV9, the J gene TRBJ1-1; D is ambiguous. Germline assignment: CDR1 SGDLS and CDR2 YYNGEE. The germline V and J ends were trimmed by 0 bases and 6 bases, with 12 bases remaining between them. This CDR3 has 14 residues.

In nucleotides, the CDR3 is TGTGCCAGCAGTGATCAGGGGGGCTCCTACAATGAGCAGTTCTTC. This encodes CASSDQGGSYNEQFF. This chain uses TRBV2 with TRBJ2-1, with D possibly TRBD1 on 7 matching bases. This CDR3 region has 15 residues. Germline V gene lookup returns CDR1 SNHLY and CDR2 FYNNEI. V lost 3 bases and J lost 0, with 9 bases in between.

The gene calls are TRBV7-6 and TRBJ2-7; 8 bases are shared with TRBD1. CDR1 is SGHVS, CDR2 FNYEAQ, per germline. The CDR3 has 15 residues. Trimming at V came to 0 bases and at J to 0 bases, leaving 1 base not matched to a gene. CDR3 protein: CASSLADRASYEQYF. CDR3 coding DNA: TGTGCCAGCAGCTTAGCGGACAGGGCCTCCTACGAGCAGTACTTC.

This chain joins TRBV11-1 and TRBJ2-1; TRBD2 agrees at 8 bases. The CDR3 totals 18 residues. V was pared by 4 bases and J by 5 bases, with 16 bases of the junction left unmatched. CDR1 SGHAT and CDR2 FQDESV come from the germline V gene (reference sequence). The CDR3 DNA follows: TGTGCCAGCAGCTACTCGGCCCCGGGGGGGGCCGGGGACAATGAGCAGTTCTTC. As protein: CASSYSAPGGAGDNEQFF.

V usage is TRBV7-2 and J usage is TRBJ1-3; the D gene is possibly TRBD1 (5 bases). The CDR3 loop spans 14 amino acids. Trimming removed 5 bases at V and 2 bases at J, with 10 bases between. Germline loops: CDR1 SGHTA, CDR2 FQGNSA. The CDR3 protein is CASSQQGTGNTIYF. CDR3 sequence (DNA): TGTGCCAGCAGCCAGCAGGGTACTGGAAACACCATATATTTT.

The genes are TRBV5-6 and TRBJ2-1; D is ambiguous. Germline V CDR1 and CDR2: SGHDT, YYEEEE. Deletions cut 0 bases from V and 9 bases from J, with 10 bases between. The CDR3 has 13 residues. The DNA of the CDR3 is TGTGCCAGCAGCTTGGATAGAGATGGTGAGCAGTTCTTC. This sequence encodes CASSLDRDGEQFF. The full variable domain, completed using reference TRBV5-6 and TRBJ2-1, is DAGVTQSPTHLIKTRGQQVTLRCSPKSGHDTVSWYQQALGQGPQFIFQYYEEEERQRGNFPDRFSGHQFPNYSSELNVNALLLGDSALYLCASSLDRDGEQFFGPGTRLTVL.

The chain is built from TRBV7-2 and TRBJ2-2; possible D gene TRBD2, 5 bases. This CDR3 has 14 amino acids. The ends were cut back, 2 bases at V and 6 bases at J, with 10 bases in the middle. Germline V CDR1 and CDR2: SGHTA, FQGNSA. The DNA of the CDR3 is TGTGCCAGCAGCTTAAACCAGGAGGCCGGGGAGCTGTTTTTT. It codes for CASSLNQEAGELFF.

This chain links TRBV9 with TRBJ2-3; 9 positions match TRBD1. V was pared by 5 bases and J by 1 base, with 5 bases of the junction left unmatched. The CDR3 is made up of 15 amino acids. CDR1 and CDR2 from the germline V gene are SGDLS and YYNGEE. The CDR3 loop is CASSDHRGRTDTQYF. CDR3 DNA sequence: TGTGCCAGCAGTGATCACAGGGGGCGCACAGATACGCAGTATTTT. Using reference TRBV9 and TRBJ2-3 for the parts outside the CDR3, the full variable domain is DSGVTQTPKHLITATGQRVTLRCSPRSGDLSVYWYQQSLDQGLQFLIQYYNGEERAKGNILERFSAQQFPDLHSELNLSSLELGDSALYFCASSDHRGRTDTQYFGPGTRLTVL.

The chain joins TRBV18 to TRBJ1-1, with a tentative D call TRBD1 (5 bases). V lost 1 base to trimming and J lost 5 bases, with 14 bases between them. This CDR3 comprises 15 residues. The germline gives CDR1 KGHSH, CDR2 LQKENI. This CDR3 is CASSPLTGRETEAFF. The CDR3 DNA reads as TGTGCCAGCTCACCACTCACAGGTCGGGAGACTGAAGCTTTCTTT.

The CDR3 here is CASTHAAGDTEAFF. CDR3 bases: TGTGCCAGCACCCACGCCGCGGGGGACACTGAAGCTTTCTTT. The rearrangement joins TRBV6-4 to TRBJ1-1; possibly TRBD1 for D (5 bases). Germline-derived CDR1 and CDR2 are MRHNA and SNTAGT. This CDR3 spans 14 amino acids. The V end lost 7 bases, the J end lost 3 bases, and 15 bases lay between the germline ends.